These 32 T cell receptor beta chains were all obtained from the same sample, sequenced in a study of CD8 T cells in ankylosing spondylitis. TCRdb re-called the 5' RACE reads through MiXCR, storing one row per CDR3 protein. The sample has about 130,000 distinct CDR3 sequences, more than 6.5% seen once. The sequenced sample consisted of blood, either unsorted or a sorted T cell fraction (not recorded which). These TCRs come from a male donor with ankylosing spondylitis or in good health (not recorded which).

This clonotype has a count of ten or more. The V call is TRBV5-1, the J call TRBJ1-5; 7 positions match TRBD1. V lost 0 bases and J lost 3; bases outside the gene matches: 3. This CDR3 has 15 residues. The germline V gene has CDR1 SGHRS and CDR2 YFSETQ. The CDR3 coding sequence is TGCGCCAGCAGCTTGGAGGGGGCGAACAATCAGCCCCAGCATTTT. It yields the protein CASSLEGANNQPQHF.

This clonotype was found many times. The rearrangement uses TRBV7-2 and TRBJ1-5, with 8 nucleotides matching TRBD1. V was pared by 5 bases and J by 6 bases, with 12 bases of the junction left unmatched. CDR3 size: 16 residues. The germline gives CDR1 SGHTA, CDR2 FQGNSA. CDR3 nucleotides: TGTGCCAGCAGCCTAAGAACAGGGGGACCTGCTCAGCCCCAGCATTTT. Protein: CASSLRTGGPAQPQHF.

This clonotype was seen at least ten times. CDR3 coding DNA: TGTGCCACCAGCGGATCAGGGGGCGACCAGCCCCAGCATTTT. It codes for CATSGSGGDQPQHF. The chain has TRBV15 and TRBJ1-5, with TRBD1 matching over 8 bases. The germline CDR1 and CDR2 sequences are LNHNV and YYDKDF (reference sequence). V gave up 5 bases and J gave up 7 bases; unmatched junction bases: 7. The CDR3 has 14 residues.

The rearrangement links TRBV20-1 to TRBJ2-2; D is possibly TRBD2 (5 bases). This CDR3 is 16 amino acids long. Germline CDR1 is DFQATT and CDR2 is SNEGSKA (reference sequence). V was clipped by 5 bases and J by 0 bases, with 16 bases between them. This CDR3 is CSASPFGRTNTGELFF. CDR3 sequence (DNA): TGCAGTGCTTCCCCTTTTGGGAGAACGAACACCGGGGAGCTGTTTTTT.

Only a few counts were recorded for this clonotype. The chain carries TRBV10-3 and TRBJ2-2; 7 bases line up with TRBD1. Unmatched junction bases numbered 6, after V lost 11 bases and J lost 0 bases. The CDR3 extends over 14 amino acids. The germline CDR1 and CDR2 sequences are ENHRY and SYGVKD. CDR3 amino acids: CAVVGTANTGELFF. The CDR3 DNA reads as TGTGCCGTAGTAGGGACAGCGAACACCGGGGAGCTGTTTTTT.

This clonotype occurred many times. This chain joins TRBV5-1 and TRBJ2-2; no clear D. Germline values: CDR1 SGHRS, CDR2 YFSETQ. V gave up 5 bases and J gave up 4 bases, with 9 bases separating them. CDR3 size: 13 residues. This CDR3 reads CASRGQSTGELFF. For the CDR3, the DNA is TGCGCCAGCAGAGGGCAGTCCACCGGGGAGCTGTTTTTT.

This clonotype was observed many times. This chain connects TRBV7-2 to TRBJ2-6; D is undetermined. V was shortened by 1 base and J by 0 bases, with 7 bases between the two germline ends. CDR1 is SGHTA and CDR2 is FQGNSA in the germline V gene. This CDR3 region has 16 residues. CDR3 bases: TGTGCCAGCAGCTTAGTGGGGAACTCTGGGGCCAACGTCCTGACTTTC. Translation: CASSLVGNSGANVLTF. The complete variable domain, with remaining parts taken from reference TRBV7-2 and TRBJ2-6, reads GAGVSQSPSNKVTEKGKDVELRCDPISGHTALYWYRQSLGQGLEFLIYFQGNSAPDKSGLPSDRFSAERTGGSVSTLTIQRTQQEDSAVYLCASSLVGNSGANVLTFGAGSRLTVL.

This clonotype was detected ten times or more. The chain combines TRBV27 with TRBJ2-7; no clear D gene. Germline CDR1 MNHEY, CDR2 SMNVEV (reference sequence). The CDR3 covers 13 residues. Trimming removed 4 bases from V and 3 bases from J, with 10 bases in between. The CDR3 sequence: CASSYRLGYEQYF. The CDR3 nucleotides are TGTGCCAGCAGTTACCGACTCGGCTACGAGCAGTACTTC.

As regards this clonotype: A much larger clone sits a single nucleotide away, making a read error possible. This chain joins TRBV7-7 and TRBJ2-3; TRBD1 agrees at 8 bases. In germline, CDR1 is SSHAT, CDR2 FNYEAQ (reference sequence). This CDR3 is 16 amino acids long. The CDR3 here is CASSPRPDRAFDTQYF. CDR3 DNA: TGTGCTAGCAGCCCGAGGCCGGACAGGGCGTTTGATACGCAGTATTTT.

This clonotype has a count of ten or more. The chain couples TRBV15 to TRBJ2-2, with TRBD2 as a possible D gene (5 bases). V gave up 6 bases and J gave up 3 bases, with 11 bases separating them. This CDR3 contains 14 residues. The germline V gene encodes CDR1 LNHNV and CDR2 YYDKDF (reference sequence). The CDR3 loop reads CATRTTGYTGELFF. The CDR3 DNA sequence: TGTGCCACCAGAACAACGGGGTACACCGGGGAGCTGTTTTTT. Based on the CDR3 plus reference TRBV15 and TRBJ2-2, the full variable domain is DAMVIQNPRYQVTQFGKPVTLSCSQTLNHNVMYWYQQKSSQAPKLLFHYYDKDFNNEADTPDNFQSRRPNTSFCFLDIRSPGLGDTAMYLCATRTTGYTGELFFGEGSRLTVL.

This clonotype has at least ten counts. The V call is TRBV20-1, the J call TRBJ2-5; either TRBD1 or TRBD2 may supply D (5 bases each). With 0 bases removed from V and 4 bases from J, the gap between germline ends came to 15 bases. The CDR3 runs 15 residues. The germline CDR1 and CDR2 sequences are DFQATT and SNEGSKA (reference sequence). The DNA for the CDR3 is TGCAGTGCTAGAGATCTGAGGGGATCCCTAGAGACCCAGTACTTC. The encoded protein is CSARDLRGSLETQYF.

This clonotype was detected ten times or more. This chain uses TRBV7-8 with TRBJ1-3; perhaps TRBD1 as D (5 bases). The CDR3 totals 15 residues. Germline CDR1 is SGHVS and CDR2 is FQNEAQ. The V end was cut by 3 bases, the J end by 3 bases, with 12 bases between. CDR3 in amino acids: CASSLVVGLGNTIYF. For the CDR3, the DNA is TGTGCCAGCAGCTTGGTCGTGGGGCTTGGAAACACCATATATTTT.

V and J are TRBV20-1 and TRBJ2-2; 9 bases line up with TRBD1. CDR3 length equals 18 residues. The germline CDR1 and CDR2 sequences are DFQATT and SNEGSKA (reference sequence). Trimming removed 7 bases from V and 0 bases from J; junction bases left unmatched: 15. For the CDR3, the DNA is TGCAGTGTTACGGGACAGGGATTTGGGGAGGCGAACACCGGGGAGCTGTTTTTT. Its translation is CSVTGQGFGEANTGELFF.

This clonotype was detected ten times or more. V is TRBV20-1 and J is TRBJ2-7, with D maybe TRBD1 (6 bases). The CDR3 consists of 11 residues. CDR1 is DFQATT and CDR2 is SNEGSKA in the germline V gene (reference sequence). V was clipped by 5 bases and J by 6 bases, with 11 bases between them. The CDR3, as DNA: TGCAGTGCTTCCCCAGGGGTCGAGCAGTACTTC. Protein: CSASPGVEQYF.

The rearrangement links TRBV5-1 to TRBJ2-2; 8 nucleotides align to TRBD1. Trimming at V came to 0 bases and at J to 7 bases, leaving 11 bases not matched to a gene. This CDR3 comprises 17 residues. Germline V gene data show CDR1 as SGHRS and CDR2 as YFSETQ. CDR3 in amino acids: CASSLDPGGASNGELFF. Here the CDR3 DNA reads TGCGCCAGCAGCTTGGATCCAGGGGGCGCGTCTAACGGGGAGCTGTTTTTT.

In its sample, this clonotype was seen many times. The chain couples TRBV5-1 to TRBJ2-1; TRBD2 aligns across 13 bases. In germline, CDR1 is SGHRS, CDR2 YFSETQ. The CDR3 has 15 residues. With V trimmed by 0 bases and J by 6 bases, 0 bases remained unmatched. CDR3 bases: TGCGCCAGCAGCTTGGGGACTAGCGGGAGCAATGAGCAGTTCTTC. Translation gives CASSLGTSGSNEQFF.

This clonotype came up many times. For the CDR3, the DNA is TGCGCCAGCAGCCAGACCGGGACAGGGGACTCCTACGAGCAGTACTTC. As protein: CASSQTGTGDSYEQYF. The chain combines TRBV4-1 with TRBJ2-7, with 10 bases fitting TRBD1. Germline V gene sequence: CDR1 MGHRA, CDR2 YSYEKL. CDR3 length: 16 amino acids. The junction had 5 bases not matched to a gene; V was cut back by 3 bases and J by 0 bases.

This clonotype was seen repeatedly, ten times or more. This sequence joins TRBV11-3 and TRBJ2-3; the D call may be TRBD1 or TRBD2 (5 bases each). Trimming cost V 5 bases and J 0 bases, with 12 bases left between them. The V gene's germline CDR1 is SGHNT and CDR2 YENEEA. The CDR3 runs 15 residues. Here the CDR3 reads CASSLRDGSTDTQYF. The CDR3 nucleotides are TGTGCCAGCAGCCTCCGGGACGGAAGCACAGATACGCAGTATTTT.

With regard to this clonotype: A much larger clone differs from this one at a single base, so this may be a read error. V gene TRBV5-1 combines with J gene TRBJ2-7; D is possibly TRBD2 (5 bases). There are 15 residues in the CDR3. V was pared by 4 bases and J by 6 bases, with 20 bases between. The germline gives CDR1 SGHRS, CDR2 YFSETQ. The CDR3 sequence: CASSIRLTGGSEQYF. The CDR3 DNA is TGCGCCAGCAGCATACGACTCACCGGAGGATCCGAGCAGTACTTC.

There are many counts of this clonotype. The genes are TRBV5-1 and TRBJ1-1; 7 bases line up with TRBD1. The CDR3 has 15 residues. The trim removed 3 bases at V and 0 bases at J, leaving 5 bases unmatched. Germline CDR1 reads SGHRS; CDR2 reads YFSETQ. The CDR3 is CASSSGQDMNTEAFF. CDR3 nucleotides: TGCGCCAGCAGCTCAGGACAGGACATGAACACTGAAGCTTTCTTT.

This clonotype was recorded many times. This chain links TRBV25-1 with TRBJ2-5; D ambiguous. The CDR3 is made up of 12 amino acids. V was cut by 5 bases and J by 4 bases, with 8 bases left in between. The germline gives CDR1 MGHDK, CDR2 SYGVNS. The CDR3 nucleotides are TGTGCCAGCAGTAAGGGAAGAGAGACCCAGTACTTC. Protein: CASSKGRETQYF. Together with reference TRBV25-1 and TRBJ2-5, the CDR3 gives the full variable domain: EADIYQTPRYLVIGTGKKITLECSQTMGHDKMYWYQQDPGMELHLIHYSYGVNSTEKGDLSSESTVSRIRTEHFPLTLESARPSHTSQYLCASSKGRETQYFGPGTRLLVL.

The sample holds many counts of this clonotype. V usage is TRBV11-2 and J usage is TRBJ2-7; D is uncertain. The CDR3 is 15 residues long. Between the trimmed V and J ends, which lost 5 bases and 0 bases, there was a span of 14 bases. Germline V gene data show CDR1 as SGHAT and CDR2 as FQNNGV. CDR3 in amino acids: CASSLWAQSSYEQYF. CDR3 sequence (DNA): TGTGCCAGCAGCCTGTGGGCTCAGAGCTCCTACGAGCAGTACTTC.

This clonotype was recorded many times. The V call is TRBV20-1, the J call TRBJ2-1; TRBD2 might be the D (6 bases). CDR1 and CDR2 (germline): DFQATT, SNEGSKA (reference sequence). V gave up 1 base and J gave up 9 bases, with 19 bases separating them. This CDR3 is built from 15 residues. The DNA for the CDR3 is TGCAGTGCTAGAGTCGTCGGGAGTGAGTCGGGTGAGCAGTTCTTC. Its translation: CSARVVGSESGEQFF.

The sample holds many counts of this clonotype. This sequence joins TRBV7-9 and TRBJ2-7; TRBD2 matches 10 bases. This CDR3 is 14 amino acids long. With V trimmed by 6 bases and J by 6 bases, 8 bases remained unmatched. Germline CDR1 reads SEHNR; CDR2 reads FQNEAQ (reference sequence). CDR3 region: CASRNLAGAPEQYF. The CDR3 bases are TGTGCCAGCAGGAATCTAGCGGGAGCCCCCGAGCAGTACTTC.

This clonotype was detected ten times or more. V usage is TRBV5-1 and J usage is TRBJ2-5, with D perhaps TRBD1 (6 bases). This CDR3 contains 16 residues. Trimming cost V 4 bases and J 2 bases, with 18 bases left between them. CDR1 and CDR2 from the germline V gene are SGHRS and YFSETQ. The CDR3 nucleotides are TGCGCCAGCAGCCTCACCCCTCTAGGGGGACAAGAGACCCAGTACTTC. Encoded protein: CASSLTPLGGQETQYF.

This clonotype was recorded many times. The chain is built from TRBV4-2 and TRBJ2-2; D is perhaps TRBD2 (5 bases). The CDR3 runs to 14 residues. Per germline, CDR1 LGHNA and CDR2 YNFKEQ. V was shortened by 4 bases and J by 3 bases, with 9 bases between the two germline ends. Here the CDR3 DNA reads TGTGCCAGCAGCCCCGGGATTTACACCGGGGAGCTGTTTTTT. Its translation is CASSPGIYTGELFF.

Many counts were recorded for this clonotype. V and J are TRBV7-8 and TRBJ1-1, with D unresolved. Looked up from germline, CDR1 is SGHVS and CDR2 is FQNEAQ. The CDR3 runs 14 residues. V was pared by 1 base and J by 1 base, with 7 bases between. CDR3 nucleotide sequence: TGTGCCAGCAGCTTAGGAAGACCGAACACTGAAGCTTTCTTT. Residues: CASSLGRPNTEAFF.

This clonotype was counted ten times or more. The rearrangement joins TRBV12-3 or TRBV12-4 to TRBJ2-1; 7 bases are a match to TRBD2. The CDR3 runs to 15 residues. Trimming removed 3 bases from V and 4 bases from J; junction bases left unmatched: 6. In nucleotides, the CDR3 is TGTGCCAGCAGTTTTTGGGCTAGCGGATACAATGAGCAGTTCTTC. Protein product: CASSFWASGYNEQFF.

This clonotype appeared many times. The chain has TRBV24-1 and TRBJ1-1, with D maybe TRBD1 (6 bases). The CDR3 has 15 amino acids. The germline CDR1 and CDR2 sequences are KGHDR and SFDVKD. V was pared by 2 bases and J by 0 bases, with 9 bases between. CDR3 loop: CATSDSQGLNTEAFF. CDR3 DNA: TGTGCCACCAGTGATTCCCAGGGGCTGAACACTGAAGCTTTCTTT.

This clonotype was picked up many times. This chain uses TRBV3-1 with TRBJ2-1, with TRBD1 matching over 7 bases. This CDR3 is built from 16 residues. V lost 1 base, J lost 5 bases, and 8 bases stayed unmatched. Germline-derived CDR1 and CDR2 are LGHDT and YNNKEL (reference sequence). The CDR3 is CASSQGPGQTDNEQFF. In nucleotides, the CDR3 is TGTGCCAGCAGCCAAGGCCCGGGACAGACAGACAATGAGCAGTTCTTC.

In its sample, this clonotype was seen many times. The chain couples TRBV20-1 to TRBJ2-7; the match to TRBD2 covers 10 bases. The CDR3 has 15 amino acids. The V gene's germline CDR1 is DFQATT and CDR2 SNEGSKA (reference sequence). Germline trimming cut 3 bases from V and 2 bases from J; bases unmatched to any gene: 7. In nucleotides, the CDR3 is TGCAGTGCTAGCGCCCCTAGCGGGGGCACCTACGAGCAGTACTTC. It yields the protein CSASAPSGGTYEQYF.

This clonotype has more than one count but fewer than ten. The CDR3 loop reads CATATDMNTEAFF. CDR3 nucleotides: TGCGCCACTGCGACAGATATGAACACTGAAGCTTTCTTT. The chain combines TRBV5-1 with TRBJ1-1, with TRBD1 as a possible D gene (5 bases). This CDR3 contains 13 residues. The germline V and J ends were trimmed by 9 bases and 0 bases, with 12 bases remaining between them. From germline, CDR1 is SGHRS and CDR2 YFSETQ.